This entry describes one T cell receptor (beta chain). Antigen specificity is unknown. These data originate in a study of cytomegalovirus exposure and HLA in healthy donors. It was with 60 Vbeta and 13 Jbeta primers that the PCR ran. The assay was immunoSEQ multiplex PCR, and TCRdb's table has in-frame clones only and misses some. Here the sample spans approximately 200,000 clones, 60% to 80% being singletons. Overall study findings and caveats: Because they were indistinguishable, some V segments, including TRBV6-2 and TRBV6-3, were excluded. Donors were assumed by presence/absence analyses to have roughly uniform sequencing depth.

The germline V gene encodes CDR1 SEHNR and CDR2 FQNEAQ (reference sequence). Deletions cut 4 bases from V and 8 bases from J, with 14 bases between. This CDR3 is 13 amino acids long. The clonotype originates from a woman aged 25 to 39 in good health and CMV-seropositive. What was sequenced was PBMCs. The genes are TRBV7-9 and TRBJ2-5; D is undetermined. The CDR3 DNA sequence: TGTGCCAGCAGCTACCCTACCGAATCCACCCAGTACTTC. The encoded protein is CASSYPTESTQYF.